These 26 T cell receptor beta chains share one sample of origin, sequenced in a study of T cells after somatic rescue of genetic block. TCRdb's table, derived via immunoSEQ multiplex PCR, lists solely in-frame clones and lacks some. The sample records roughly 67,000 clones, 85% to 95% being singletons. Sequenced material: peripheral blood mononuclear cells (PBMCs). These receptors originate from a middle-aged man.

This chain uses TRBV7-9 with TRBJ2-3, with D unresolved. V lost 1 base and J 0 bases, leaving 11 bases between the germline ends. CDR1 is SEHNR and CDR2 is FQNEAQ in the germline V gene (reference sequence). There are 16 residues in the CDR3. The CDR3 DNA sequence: TGTGCCAGCAGCTTAGAACACGGACCTAGCACAGATACGCAGTATTTT. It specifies CASSLEHGPSTDTQYF.

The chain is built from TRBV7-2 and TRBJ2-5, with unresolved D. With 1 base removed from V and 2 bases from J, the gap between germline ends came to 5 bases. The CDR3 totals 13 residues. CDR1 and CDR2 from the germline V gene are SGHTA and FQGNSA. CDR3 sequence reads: CASSLGRQETQYF. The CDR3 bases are TGTGCCAGCAGCTTAGGAAGACAAGAGACCCAGTACTTC.

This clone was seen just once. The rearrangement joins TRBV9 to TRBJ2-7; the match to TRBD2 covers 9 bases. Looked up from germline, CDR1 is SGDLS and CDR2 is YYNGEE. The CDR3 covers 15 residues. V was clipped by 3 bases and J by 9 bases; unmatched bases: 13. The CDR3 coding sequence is TGTGCCAGCAGCGCAGGGGCTAGCGGGGAACTGAGGCAGTACTTC. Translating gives CASSAGASGELRQYF.

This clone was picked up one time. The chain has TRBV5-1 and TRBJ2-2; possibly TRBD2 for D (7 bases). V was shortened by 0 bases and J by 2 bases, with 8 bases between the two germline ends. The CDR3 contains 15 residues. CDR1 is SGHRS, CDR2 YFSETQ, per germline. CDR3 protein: CASSLGGGNTGELFF. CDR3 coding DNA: TGCGCCAGCAGCTTGGGCGGGGGCAACACCGGGGAGCTGTTTTTT.

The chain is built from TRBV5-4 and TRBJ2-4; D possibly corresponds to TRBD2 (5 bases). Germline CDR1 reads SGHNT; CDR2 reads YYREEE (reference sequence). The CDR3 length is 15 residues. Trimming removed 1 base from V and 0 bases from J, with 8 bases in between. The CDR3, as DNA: TGTGCCAGCAGCTTGAGTGGACTAGCCAAAAACATTCAGTACTTC. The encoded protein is CASSLSGLAKNIQYF.

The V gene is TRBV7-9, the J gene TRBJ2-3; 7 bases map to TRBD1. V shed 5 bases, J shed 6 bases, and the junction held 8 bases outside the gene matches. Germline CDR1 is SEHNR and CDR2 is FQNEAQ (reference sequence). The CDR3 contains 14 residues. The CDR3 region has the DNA TGTGCCAGCAGCACGTCACAGGGGTGGGATACGCAGTATTTT. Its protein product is CASSTSQGWDTQYF.

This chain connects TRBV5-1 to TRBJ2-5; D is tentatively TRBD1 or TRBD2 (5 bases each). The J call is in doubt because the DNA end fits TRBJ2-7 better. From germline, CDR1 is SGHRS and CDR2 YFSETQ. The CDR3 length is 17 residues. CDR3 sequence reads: CASSPQTLGRPADEQYF. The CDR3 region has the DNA TGCGCCAGCAGCCCGCAAACCTTGGGACGGCCGGCGGACGAGCAGTACTTC.

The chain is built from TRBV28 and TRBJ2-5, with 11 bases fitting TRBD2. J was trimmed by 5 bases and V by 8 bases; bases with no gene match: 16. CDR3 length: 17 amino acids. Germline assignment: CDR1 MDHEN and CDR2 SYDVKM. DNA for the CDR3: TGTGCCAGCGGTACACTAGCGGGAGTTACAATCGGGGAGACCCAGTACTTC. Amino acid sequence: CASGTLAGVTIGETQYF.

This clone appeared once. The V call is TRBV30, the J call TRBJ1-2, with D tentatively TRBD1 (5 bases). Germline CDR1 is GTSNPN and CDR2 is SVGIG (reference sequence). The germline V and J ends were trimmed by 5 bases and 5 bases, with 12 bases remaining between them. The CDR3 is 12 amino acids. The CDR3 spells CAWQGPIYGYTF. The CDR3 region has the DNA TGTGCCTGGCAGGGCCCTATATATGGCTACACCTTC.

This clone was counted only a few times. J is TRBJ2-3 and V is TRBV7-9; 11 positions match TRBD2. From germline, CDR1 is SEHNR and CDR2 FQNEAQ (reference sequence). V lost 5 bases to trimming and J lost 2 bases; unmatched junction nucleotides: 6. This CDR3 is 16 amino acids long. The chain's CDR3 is CASSALAGGYTDTQYF. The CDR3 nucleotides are TGTGCCAGCAGCGCGCTAGCGGGGGGCTACACAGATACGCAGTATTTT.

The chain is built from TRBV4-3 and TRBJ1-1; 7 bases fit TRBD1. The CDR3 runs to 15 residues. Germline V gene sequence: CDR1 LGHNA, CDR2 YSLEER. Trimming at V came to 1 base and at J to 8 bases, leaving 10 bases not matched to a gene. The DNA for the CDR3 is TGCGCCAGCAGCCAAGGGACAGGAGGGGCTGAGGAAGCTTTCTTT. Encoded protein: CASSQGTGGAEEAFF.

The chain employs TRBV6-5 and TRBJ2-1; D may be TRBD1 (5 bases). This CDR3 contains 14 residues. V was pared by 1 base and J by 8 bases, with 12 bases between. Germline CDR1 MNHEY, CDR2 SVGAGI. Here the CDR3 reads CASSYWVGQYEQFF. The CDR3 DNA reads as TGTGCCAGCAGTTACTGGGTGGGGCAGTATGAGCAGTTCTTC.

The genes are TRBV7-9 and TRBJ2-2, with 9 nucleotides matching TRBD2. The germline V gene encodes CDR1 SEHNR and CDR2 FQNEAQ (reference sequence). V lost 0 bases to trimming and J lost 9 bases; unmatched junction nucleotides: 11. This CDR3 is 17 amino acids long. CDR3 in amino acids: CASSLARGLALRRELFF. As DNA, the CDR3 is TGTGCCAGCAGCTTAGCGAGGGGACTAGCCTTACGCCGGGAGCTGTTTTTT. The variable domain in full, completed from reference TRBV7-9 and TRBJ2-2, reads DTGVSQNPRHKITKRGQNVTFRCDPISEHNRLYWYRQTLGQGPEFLTYFQNEAQLEKSRLLSDRFSAERPKGSFSTLEIQRTEQGDSAMYLCASSLARGLALRRELFFGEGSRLTVL.

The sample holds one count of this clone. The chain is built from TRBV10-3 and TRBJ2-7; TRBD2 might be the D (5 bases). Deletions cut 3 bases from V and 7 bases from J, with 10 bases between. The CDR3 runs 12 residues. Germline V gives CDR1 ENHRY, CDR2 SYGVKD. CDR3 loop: CAISDERDEQYF. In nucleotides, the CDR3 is TGTGCCATCAGTGATGAGAGGGATGAGCAGTACTTC.

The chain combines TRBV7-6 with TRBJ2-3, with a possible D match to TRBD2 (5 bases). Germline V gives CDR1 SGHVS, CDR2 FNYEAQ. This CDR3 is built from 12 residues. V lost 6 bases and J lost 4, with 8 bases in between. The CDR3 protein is CASSPGADTQYF. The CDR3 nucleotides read TGTGCCAGCAGTCCCGGGGCAGATACGCAGTATTTT.

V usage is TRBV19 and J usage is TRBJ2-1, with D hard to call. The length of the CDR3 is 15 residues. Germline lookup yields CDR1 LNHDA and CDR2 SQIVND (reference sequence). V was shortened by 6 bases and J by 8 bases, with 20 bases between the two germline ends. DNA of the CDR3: TGTGCCAGTAGGCTCGCTTCTGGCGTCCGCGATGAGCAGTTCTTC. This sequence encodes CASRLASGVRDEQFF.

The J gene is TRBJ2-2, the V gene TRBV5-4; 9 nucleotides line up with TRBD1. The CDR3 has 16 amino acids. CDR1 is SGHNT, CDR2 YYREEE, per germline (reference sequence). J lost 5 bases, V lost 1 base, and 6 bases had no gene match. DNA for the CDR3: TGTGCCAGCAGCTTGTGGACAGGGGTGAATACCGGGGAGCTGTTTTTT. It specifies CASSLWTGVNTGELFF. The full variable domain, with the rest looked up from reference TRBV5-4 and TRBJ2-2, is ETGVTQSPTHLIKTRGQQVTLRCSSQSGHNTVSWYQQALGQGPQFIFQYYREEENGRGNFPPRFSGLQFPNYSSELNVNALELDDSALYLCASSLWTGVNTGELFFGEGSRLTVL.

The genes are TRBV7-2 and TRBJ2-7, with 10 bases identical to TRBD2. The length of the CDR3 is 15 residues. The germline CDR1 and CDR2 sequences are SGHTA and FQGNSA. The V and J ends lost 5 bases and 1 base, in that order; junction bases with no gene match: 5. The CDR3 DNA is TGTGCCAGCAGCCTCCGGACTAGCGGTTCCTACGAGCAGTACTTC. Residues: CASSLRTSGSYEQYF. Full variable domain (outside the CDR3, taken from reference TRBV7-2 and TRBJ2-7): GAGVSQSPSNKVTEKGKDVELRCDPISGHTALYWYRQSLGQGLEFLIYFQGNSAPDKSGLPSDRFSAERTGGSVSTLTIQRTQQEDSAVYLCASSLRTSGSYEQYFGPGTRLTVT.

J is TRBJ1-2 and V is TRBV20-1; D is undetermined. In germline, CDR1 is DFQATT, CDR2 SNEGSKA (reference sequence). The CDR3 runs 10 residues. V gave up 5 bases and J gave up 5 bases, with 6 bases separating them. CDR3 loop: CSAAWYGYTF. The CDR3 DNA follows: TGCAGTGCTGCTTGGTATGGCTACACCTTC.

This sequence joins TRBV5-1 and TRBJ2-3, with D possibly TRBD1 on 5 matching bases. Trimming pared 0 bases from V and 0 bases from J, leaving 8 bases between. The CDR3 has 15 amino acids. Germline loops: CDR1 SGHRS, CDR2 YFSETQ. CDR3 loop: CASSLGRVSTDTQYF. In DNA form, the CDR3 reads TGCGCCAGCAGCTTGGGCAGGGTAAGCACAGATACGCAGTATTTT.

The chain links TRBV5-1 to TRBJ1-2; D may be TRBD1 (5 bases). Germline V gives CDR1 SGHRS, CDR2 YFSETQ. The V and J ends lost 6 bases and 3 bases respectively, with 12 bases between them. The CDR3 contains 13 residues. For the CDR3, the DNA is TGCGCCAGCACCGGGGGAATGGACTATGGCTACACCTTC. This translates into CASTGGMDYGYTF. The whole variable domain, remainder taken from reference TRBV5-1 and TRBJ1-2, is KAGVTQTPRYLIKTRGQQVTLSCSPISGHRSVSWYQQTPGQGLQFLFEYFSETQRNKGNFPGRFSGRQFSNSRSEMNVSTLELGDSALYLCASTGGMDYGYTFGSGTRLTVV.

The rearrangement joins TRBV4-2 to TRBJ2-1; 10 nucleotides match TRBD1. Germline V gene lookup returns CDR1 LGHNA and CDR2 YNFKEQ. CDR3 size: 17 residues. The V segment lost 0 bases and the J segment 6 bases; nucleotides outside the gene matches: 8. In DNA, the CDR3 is TGTGCCAGCAGCCAAGAGGGGGGACAGGGGACCCCCAATGAGCAGTTCTTC. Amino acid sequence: CASSQEGGQGTPNEQFF.

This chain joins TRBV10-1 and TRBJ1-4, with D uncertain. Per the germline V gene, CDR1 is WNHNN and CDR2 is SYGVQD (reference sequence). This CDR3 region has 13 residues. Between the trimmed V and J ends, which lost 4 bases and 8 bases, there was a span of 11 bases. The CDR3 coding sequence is TGCGCCAGCAGTGGGAGTACGGGAGAAAAACTGTTTTTT. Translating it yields CASSGSTGEKLFF.

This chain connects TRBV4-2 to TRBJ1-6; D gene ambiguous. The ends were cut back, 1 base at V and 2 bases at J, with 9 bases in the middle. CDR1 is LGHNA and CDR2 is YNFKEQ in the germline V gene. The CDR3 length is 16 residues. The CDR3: CASSQAREAYNSPLHF. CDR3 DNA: TGTGCCAGCAGCCAAGCGAGGGAGGCCTATAATTCACCCCTCCACTTT.

The CDR3 spells CASRKARGQEKNTEAFF. The CDR3 DNA reads TGTGCCAGCAGGAAAGCCAGGGGGCAGGAGAAGAACACTGAAGCTTTCTTT. This chain links TRBV27 with TRBJ1-1; 8 bases match TRBD1. The CDR3 sequence is 17 residues long. In germline, CDR1 is MNHEY, CDR2 SMNVEV (reference sequence). Unmatched junction bases numbered 13, after V lost 6 bases and J lost 1 base.

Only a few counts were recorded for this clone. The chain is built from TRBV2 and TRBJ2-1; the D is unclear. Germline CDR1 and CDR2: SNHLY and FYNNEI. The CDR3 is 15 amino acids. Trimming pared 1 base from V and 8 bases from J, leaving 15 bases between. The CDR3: CASSEDHSDLHEQFF. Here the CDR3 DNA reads TGTGCCAGCAGTGAAGACCACTCGGATCTCCATGAGCAGTTCTTC. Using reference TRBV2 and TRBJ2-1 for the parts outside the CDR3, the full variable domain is EPEVTQTPSHQVTQMGQEVILRCVPISNHLYFYWYRQILGQKVEFLVSFYNNEISEKSEIFDDQFSVERPDGSNFTLKIRSTKLEDSAMYFCASSEDHSDLHEQFFGPGTRLTVL.